This T cell receptor beta chain was recorded in a study of T cell repertoires in cytomegalovirus infection. One entry per CDR3 protein, called by TCRdb with MiXCR from the reads. The sample has 650,000 to 900,000 distinct CDR3 sequences; over 25% are singletons. This clonotype was picked up a small number of times. What it binds is unknown. J lost 5 bases, V lost 6 bases, and 12 bases had no gene match. The CDR3 covers 15 residues. This material consisted of cultured CD8+ T cells from PBMCs, taken from culture after CMV antigen stimulation. This TCR was recovered from a human donor in good health (CMV status not recorded). Some clones in this sample may be carry-over from other donors' samples. The chain couples TRBV12-3 or TRBV12-4 to TRBJ2-5; 7 bases fit TRBD2. This CDR3 is CASSPEAGVGETQYF. The CDR3, as DNA: TGTGCCAGCAGCCCGGAGGCGGGGGTTGGGGAGACCCAGTACTTC.